Each of the 14 T cell receptor beta chains below was sequenced from the same sample in a study of shared clonotypes between healthy human individuals. TCRdb keeps only in-frame clones here, not all; method: immunoSEQ multiplex PCR. In the table there are some 1 million clones, roughly 70% of which are singletons. Sequencing was carried out using memory CD4+ T cells sorted from blood. Regarding subset: CD45RA-negative fraction. The receptors were sampled from a man between 18 and 29 years old in good health.

The chain links TRBV6-6 to TRBJ2-3; D perhaps matches TRBD2 (5 bases). Germline V gene sequence: CDR1 MNHNY, CDR2 SVGAGI (reference sequence). The CDR3 extends over 15 amino acids. V gave up 5 bases and J gave up 2 bases, with 14 bases separating them. The CDR3 reads CASSEGPADTDTQYF. The CDR3 DNA sequence: TGTGCCAGCAGTGAGGGTCCGGCGGACACAGATACGCAGTATTTT.

The V call is TRBV10-2, the J call TRBJ2-5; D is possibly TRBD1 or TRBD2 (6 bases each). CDR1 is WSHSY and CDR2 is SAAADI in the germline V gene. CDR3 size: 13 residues. Trimming left V 3 bases short and J 7 bases short, with 12 bases between. The CDR3 DNA reads TGCGCCAGCAGTGAAGGGGGGTCCAGGACCCAGTACTTC. Protein sequence: CASSEGGSRTQYF.

This chain links TRBV6-6 with TRBJ1-5; D may be TRBD1 (5 bases). This CDR3 is 13 amino acids long. Trimming cost V 6 bases and J 2 bases, with 8 bases left between them. CDR1 is MNHNY and CDR2 is SVGAGI in the germline V gene (reference sequence). CDR3 in DNA: TGTGCCAGCAGGGGGGTCGGCAATCAGCCCCAGCATTTT. Encoded protein: CASRGVGNQPQHF.

This clone turned up a few times. The V gene is TRBV7-3, the J gene TRBJ2-2; D gene unclear. Looked up from germline, CDR1 is SGHTA and CDR2 is FQGTGA. Trimming took off 0 bases at V and 6 bases at J, with 11 bases between the two ends. CDR3 length: 15 residues. The CDR3 DNA reads TGTGCCAGCAGCTTAACCGCCCCGGGTGCCGGGGAGCTGTTTTTT. This codes for CASSLTAPGAGELFF. Supplemented by reference TRBV7-3 and TRBJ2-2, the full variable domain reads GAGVSQTPSNKVTEKGKYVELRCDPISGHTALYWYRQSLGQGPEFLIYFQGTGAADDSGLPNDRFFAVRPEGSVSTLKIQRTERGDSAVYLCASSLTAPGAGELFFGEGSRLTVL.

The chain employs TRBV25-1 and TRBJ2-1; 9 positions agree with TRBD2. Losses at the gene ends were 2 bases for V and 8 bases for J; bases not matched to a gene: 7. The CDR3 is 15 amino acids. CDR1 is MGHDK and CDR2 is SYGVNS in the germline V gene. CDR3 residues: CASSETGLAFYEQFF. The CDR3 coding sequence is TGTGCCAGCAGTGAAACGGGACTAGCATTCTATGAGCAGTTCTTC.

V is TRBV5-6 and J is TRBJ1-5; D ambiguous. Germline V gene lookup returns CDR1 SGHDT and CDR2 YYEEEE. This CDR3 spans 15 amino acids. Trimming took 2 bases from V and 0 from J, leaving 9 bases between them. For the CDR3, the DNA is TGTGCCAGCAGCTTAACTGGAACTAGCAATCAGCCCCAGCATTTT. This translates into CASSLTGTSNQPQHF. The entire variable domain, with the rest obtained from reference TRBV5-6 and TRBJ1-5, is as follows: DAGVTQSPTHLIKTRGQQVTLRCSPKSGHDTVSWYQQALGQGPQFIFQYYEEEERQRGNFPDRFSGHQFPNYSSELNVNALLLGDSALYLCASSLTGTSNQPQHFGDGTRLSIL.

The V call is TRBV15, the J call TRBJ1-2; D gene uncertain. Germline CDR1 is LNHNV and CDR2 is YYDKDF (reference sequence). The CDR3 is made up of 15 amino acids. V was pared by 0 bases and J by 7 bases, with 15 bases between. CDR3 in amino acids: CATSRESGFSSGYTF. CDR3 nucleotide sequence: TGTGCCACCAGCAGAGAATCGGGGTTCTCTAGTGGCTACACCTTC.

The V and J genes are TRBV6-1 and TRBJ2-3; no clear D gene. Looked up from germline, CDR1 is MNHNS and CDR2 is SASEGT. V shed 8 bases and J shed 5 bases, with 14 bases lying between them. CDR3 length equals 13 residues. In DNA, the CDR3 is TGTGCCAGCGGCTCGAATCTGGGAGATACGCAGTATTTT. Its protein is CASGSNLGDTQYF.

The chain links TRBV6-6 to TRBJ1-3, with D perhaps TRBD1 (5 bases). The CDR3 consists of 13 residues. The germline gives CDR1 MNHNY, CDR2 SVGAGI (reference sequence). Trimming pared 10 bases from V and 0 bases from J, leaving 10 bases between. CDR3 protein: CAIRDSSGNTIYF. The CDR3 nucleotides read TGTGCCATCAGAGACAGCTCTGGAAACACCATATATTTT.

This chain uses TRBV9 with TRBJ2-3, with 10 bases fitting TRBD2. V shed 4 bases and J 2 bases; nucleotides not matched to a gene: 7. CDR1 is SGDLS and CDR2 is YYNGEE in the germline V gene. This CDR3 comprises 16 residues. The CDR3 spells CASSTGTSDTTDTQYF. CDR3 nucleotide sequence: TGTGCCAGCAGCACCGGGACTAGCGACACCACAGATACGCAGTATTTT.

This sequence joins TRBV27 and TRBJ1-2, with D possibly matching TRBD1 (5 bases). Between the trimmed V and J ends, which lost 8 bases and 4 bases, there was a span of 14 bases. The CDR3 covers 13 residues. Germline V gives CDR1 MNHEY, CDR2 SMNVEV (reference sequence). The CDR3 region is CASSRQGPYGYTF. The CDR3 DNA is TGTGCCAGCTCCCGTCAGGGACCCTATGGCTACACCTTC.

The chain employs TRBV6-1 and TRBJ1-2; 8 bases match TRBD1. The CDR3 contains 18 residues. Per the germline V gene, CDR1 is MNHNS and CDR2 is SASEGT. V trimming: 4 bases; J trimming: 7 bases; junction bases outside the gene matches: 20. This CDR3 reads CASSAFSQGAQRGGGYTF. CDR3 sequence (DNA): TGTGCCAGCAGTGCATTCAGCCAGGGGGCGCAAAGGGGTGGTGGCTACACCTTC.

The chain combines TRBV5-6 with TRBJ1-6; tentative D call: TRBD1 (6 bases). CDR1 is SGHDT and CDR2 is YYEEEE in the germline V gene. V shed 4 bases and J shed 0 bases, with 11 bases lying between them. This CDR3 is built from 16 residues. CDR3 loop: CASSTGGLSYNSPLHF. The CDR3 DNA reads TGTGCCAGCAGCACGGGGGGGCTCTCCTATAATTCACCCCTCCACTTT.

The chain has TRBV5-6 and TRBJ1-2; D perhaps matches TRBD1 (6 bases). This CDR3 comprises 12 residues. Trimming took 3 bases from V and 10 from J, leaving 13 bases between them. Per the germline V gene, CDR1 is SGHDT and CDR2 is YYEEEE. CDR3 in amino acids: CASSSGQRYYTF. The CDR3, as DNA: TGTGCCAGCAGCTCCGGACAGAGGTACTACACCTTC. Using reference TRBV5-6 and TRBJ1-2 for the parts outside the CDR3, the full variable domain is DAGVTQSPTHLIKTRGQQVTLRCSPKSGHDTVSWYQQALGQGPQFIFQYYEEEERQRGNFPDRFSGHQFPNYSSELNVNALLLGDSALYLCASSSGQRYYTFGSGTRLTVV.